Below are 7 T cell receptor beta chains sequenced from a single sample in a study of cytomegalovirus exposure and HLA in healthy donors. A multiplex PCR was run with 60 Vbeta primers and 13 Jbeta primers. The protocol was immunoSEQ multiplex PCR, while the TCRdb copy is restricted to in-frame clones and leaves out a portion. This sample has over 200,000 clones, with roughly 84% found just once. Input material: PBMCs. Every receptor here comes from a human donor in good health.

In this sample, this clone turned up a few times. V is TRBV18 and J is TRBJ1-2, with 7 bases fitting TRBD1. With 0 bases clipped from V and 10 bases from J, the junction kept 8 bases outside the gene matches. The V gene's germline CDR1 is KGHSH and CDR2 LQKENI. The CDR3 totals 14 residues. The CDR3 here is CASSPPVDREAYTF. The CDR3 region has the DNA TGTGCCAGCTCACCACCGGTTGACAGGGAAGCCTACACCTTC.

The chain links TRBV6-5 to TRBJ1-2, with 8 nucleotides matching TRBD1. The CDR3 loop spans 14 amino acids. The J segment lost 2 bases and the V segment lost 5 bases, leaving 4 bases of the junction unmatched. Germline CDR1 MNHEY, CDR2 SVGAGI. CDR3 DNA: TGTGCCAGCAGTGAACAGGGGGTCAACTATGGCTACACCTTC. Translating gives CASSEQGVNYGYTF.

This clone has more than one count but fewer than ten. This chain links TRBV27 with TRBJ2-7, with D unresolved. Germline assignment: CDR1 MNHEY and CDR2 SMNVEV (reference sequence). The CDR3 runs to 15 residues. The ends were cut back, 5 bases at V and 2 bases at J, with 16 bases in the middle. The CDR3 bases are TGTGCCAGCAGTCCCCTGACTCGCACCGCCTACGAGCAGTACTTC. It is translated as CASSPLTRTAYEQYF.

The rearrangement joins TRBV18 to TRBJ2-2, with 10 bases identical to TRBD2. The CDR3 consists of 17 residues. Germline lookup yields CDR1 KGHSH and CDR2 LQKENI. Trimming at V came to 2 bases and at J to 0 bases, leaving 3 bases not matched to a gene. For the CDR3, the DNA is TGTGCCAGCTCACCAATCGGGACTAGCGCGAACACCGGGGAGCTGTTTTTT. This sequence encodes CASSPIGTSANTGELFF.

This clone was counted once. The V gene is TRBV19, the J gene TRBJ2-3; 7 nucleotides agree with TRBD2. This CDR3 region has 16 residues. CDR1 and CDR2 from the germline V gene are LNHDA and SQIVND (reference sequence). V lost 2 bases, J lost 4 bases, and 9 bases stayed unmatched. The CDR3 sequence: CASSIPGRGVADTQYF. CDR3 DNA: TGTGCCAGTAGTATACCAGGGAGGGGAGTTGCAGATACGCAGTATTTT.

The CDR3 DNA reads as TGTGCCAGCAGTACACAGGCCCGAGACCAAGAGACCCAGTACTTC. Encoded protein: CASSTQARDQETQYF. This rearrangement joins TRBV28 to TRBJ2-5; D might be TRBD1 (5 bases). Germline CDR1 is MDHEN and CDR2 is SYDVKM. Trimming stripped 5 bases from V and 0 bases from J, with 13 bases between. The CDR3 covers 15 residues.

This chain uses TRBV5-1 with TRBJ2-5; TRBD2 matches 9 bases. The trim removed 0 bases at V and 5 bases at J, leaving 11 bases unmatched. Per germline, CDR1 SGHRS and CDR2 YFSETQ. This CDR3 comprises 17 residues. In DNA form, the CDR3 reads TGCGCCAGCAGCTTGGGCGGGGGTAGCGGGAGATCGGAGACCCAGTACTTC. Encoded protein: CASSLGGGSGRSETQYF.